Listed below are T cell receptor beta chains from one sample, sequenced in a study of radiation and T cells in renal cell carcinoma. Measured with immunoSEQ multiplex PCR; TCRdb has only the in-frame clones, and not every one. Counted here are 90,000 to 100,000 clones, 84% occurring once; the ten biggest clones make up approximately 7.3%. The source was blood, collected from a patient whose treatment included radiotherapy and nephrectomy. The origin of the receptors is a man aged 55 to 70 with renal cell carcinoma. Both conserved end residues are part of each CDR3. The order of the fields is clone size, J gene, D gene, V gene, CDR3 DNA, CDR3 protein. The D gene is left open where the match is weak. Size is stated for part of the rows, as once, few or many counts, or as a class when the clone is expanded.

>NA|TRBJ2-7|TRBD1|TRBV6-5
TGTGCCAGCAGGCGGACAGGCTCCAACTACGAGCAGTACTTC
CASRRTGSNYEQYF
>NA|TRBJ2-2|TRBD2|TRBV10-1
TGCGCCAGCAGTGAGGGGGTGACTAGCCTGAACACCGGGGAGCTGTTTTTT
CASSEGVTSLNTGELFF
>NA|TRBJ1-6|TRBD1|TRBV9
TGTGCCAGCAGCCCCCTGGACAGGTTTTACGGAAATTCACCCCTCCACTTT
CASSPLDRFYGNSPLHF
>NA|TRBJ2-3|NA|TRBV4-2
TGTGCCAGCAGCCAACCCCACCCAGGGGGCACAGATACGCAGTATTTT
CASSQPHPGGTDTQYF
>NA|TRBJ2-7|NA|TRBV5-1
TGCGCCAGCAGCTTGTGGTCAGGGTTCTCCTACGAGCAGTACTTC
CASSLWSGFSYEQYF
>NA|TRBJ2-5|NA|TRBV19
TGTGCCAGTACAGGGGCTAGCAGGCAAGAGACCCAGTACTTC
CASTGASRQETQYF
>NA|TRBJ2-5|NA|TRBV5-6
TGTGCCAGCAGCTTGTTCGGGGCGGAGACCCAGTACTTC
CASSLFGAETQYF
>NA|TRBJ2-7|NA|TRBV4-2
TGTGCCAGCAGCCAAGATGCAGCGGTAGTACCCTACGAGCAGTACTTC
CASSQDAAVVPYEQYF
>NA|TRBJ2-2|NA|TRBV14
TGTGCCAGCAGCCAAGATTGGGGCCGGACTACCAACACCGGGGAGCTGTTTTTT
CASSQDWGRTTNTGELFF
>NA|TRBJ2-1|NA|TRBV28
TGTGCCAGCAGGGCGGCCCGGGTAGGTGAGCAGTTCTTC
CASRAARVGEQFF
>NA|TRBJ1-2|NA|TRBV11-2
TGTGCCAGCAGCTTAAACGGGGCCAGGCAGCGTGGCTACACCTTC
CASSLNGARQRGYTF
>NA|TRBJ1-1|NA|TRBV9
TGTGCCAGCAGCCCCTCTTGGGGTGGCACTGAAGCTTTCTTT
CASSPSWGGTEAFF
>NA|TRBJ2-2|NA|TRBV10-3
TGTGCCATCAGTGGCACTAACACCGGGGAGCTGTTTTTT
CAISGTNTGELFF
>NA|TRBJ1-2|TRBD1|TRBV5-1
TGCGCCAGCACCCGGGACAGTAGGGGTGGCTACACCTTC
CASTRDSRGGYTF
>NA|TRBJ2-7|NA|TRBV28
TGTGCCAGCAGACCCCCCGGGACCGGGCGCCCCGAGCAGTACTTC
CASRPPGTGRPEQYF
>NA|TRBJ1-2|TRBD1|TRBV6-1
TGTGCCAGCAGTGAGGACAGGGTTCACTATGGCTACACCTTC
CASSEDRVHYGYTF
>once|TRBJ2-7|TRBD1|TRBV30
TGTGCCTGGACCAGGGACAGGAGAATCCACTCGCAGTACTTC
CAWTRDRRIHSQYF
>NA|TRBJ2-5|TRBD2|TRBV15
TGTGCCACCGATCCGGGACTAGGGAGACAAGAGACCCAGTACTTC
CATDPGLGRQETQYF
>NA|TRBJ2-7|TRBD1|TRBV27
TGTGCCAGCACCTCAATAGGGACAGGGGGCAGTAGATACGAGCAGTACTTC
CASTSIGTGGSRYEQYF
>NA|TRBJ2-5|TRBD1|TRBV7-7
TGTGCCAGCAGCTTAGTGAAGGGACAGGGCCAAGAGACCCAGTACTTC
CASSLVKGQGQETQYF
>NA|TRBJ1-1|TRBD1|TRBV18
TGTGCCAGCTCACCCGATGACTTGGACAGGGGCCGCCGCGACACTGAAGCTTTCTTT
CASSPDDLDRGRRDTEAFF
>NA|TRBJ2-6|NA|TRBV11-2
TGTGCCAGCAGCAGACAGGACTCTGGGGCCAACGTCCTGACTTTC
CASSRQDSGANVLTF
>NA|TRBJ2-5|NA|TRBV21-1
TGTGCCAGCAGCAAAGGCCCAGTTTGCGGGAGGCCGAACCAGTACTTC
CASSKGPVCGRPNQYF
>NA|TRBJ1-1|NA|TRBV4-1
TGCGCCAGCAGCCAAGATCCTAGGGCGAACACTGAAGCTTTCTTT
CASSQDPRANTEAFF
>NA|TRBJ2-3|NA|TRBV7-8
TGTGCCAGCAGCTTAGGGGAAAGCACAGATACGCAGTATTTT
CASSLGESTDTQYF
>NA|TRBJ1-4|NA|TRBV2
TGTGCCAGCAGTGATGGGGCTCAGGGCGCTGAAAAACTGTTTTTT
CASSDGAQGAEKLFF
>NA|TRBJ1-5|NA|TRBV7-2
TGTGCCAGCAGCCAACACAGGGTTGGAGTTGGCAATCAGCCCCAGCATTTT
CASSQHRVGVGNQPQHF
>NA|TRBJ2-3|NA|TRBV7-8
TGTGCCAGCACCCCCCAGGGAGATACGCAGTATTTT
CASTPQGDTQYF
>NA|TRBJ1-1|TRBD1|TRBV19
TGTGCCAGTCGTCCCGGGACAGCGAACACTGAAGCTTTCTTT
CASRPGTANTEAFF
>NA|TRBJ2-7|NA|TRBV7-9
TGTGCCAGCAGCCCTACCGGGACACCCGGCTACGAGCAGTACTTC
CASSPTGTPGYEQYF
>NA|TRBJ1-5|NA|TRBV6-1
TGTGCCAGCAGTGAAGGAGGCTGGAGGGTCGGCGGGAGCAATCAGCCCCAGCATTTT
CASSEGGWRVGGSNQPQHF
>NA|TRBJ1-2|NA|TRBV27
TGTGCCAGCAGTTTAAGTACAGGGAGGAACTATGGCTACACCTTC
CASSLSTGRNYGYTF
>NA|TRBJ2-2|TRBD2|TRBV5-1
TGCGCCAGCAGCTGGGACCAGACTAGCGGGAGTAGGACCGGGGAGCTGTTTTTT
CASSWDQTSGSRTGELFF
>NA|TRBJ2-1|NA|TRBV19
TGTGCCAGTAGTATCGCGAACAATGAGCAGTTCTTC
CASSIANNEQFF
>NA|TRBJ2-3|TRBD2|TRBV7-2
TGTGCCAGCAGCTTAGCAGGACTAGCGGCAGATACGCAGTATTTT
CASSLAGLAADTQYF
>once|TRBJ2-2|TRBD2|TRBV13
TGTGCCAGCAGCCGCGGGAGAAGGATTGACACCGGGGAGCTGTTTTTT
CASSRGRRIDTGELFF
>NA|TRBJ2-3|NA|TRBV19
TGTGCCACCAACGACAGACTTACAGATACGCAGTATTTT
CATNDRLTDTQYF
>once|TRBJ2-1|TRBD2|TRBV11-2
TGTGCCAGCAGCTTAGAACTAGCGGGACTCTACAATGAGCAGTTCTTC
CASSLELAGLYNEQFF
>NA|TRBJ1-1|NA|TRBV27
TGTGCCAGCAGTTTATCGACACACTCGAACACTGAAGCTTTCTTT
CASSLSTHSNTEAFF
>NA|TRBJ1-5|NA|TRBV19
TGTGCCAGTAGTATAGCTGGGGGCGGGGGTCAGCCCCAGCATTTT
CASSIAGGGGQPQHF
>NA|TRBJ2-3|TRBD1|TRBV7-9
TGTGCCAGCAGCACCTGGACAGGACCCACAGATACGCAGTATTTT
CASSTWTGPTDTQYF
>few|TRBJ2-5|NA|TRBV27
TGTGCCAGCAGTTTATCCCAAGAGACCCAGTACTTC
CASSLSQETQYF
>NA|TRBJ2-1|TRBD2|TRBV7-8
TGTGCCAGCAGCGACCTAGCGGGAGGGCCCTACAATGAGCAGTTCTTC
CASSDLAGGPYNEQFF
>NA|TRBJ2-7|NA|TRBV6-6
TGTGCCAGCAGTGTGACTAGAAACCACGAGCAGTACTTC
CASSVTRNHEQYF
>NA|TRBJ2-1|NA|TRBV29-1
TGCAGCGTTCGAGCACCGGGACAAAACAATGAGCAGTTCTTC
CSVRAPGQNNEQFF
>few|TRBJ2-6|NA|TRBV28
TGTGCCAGCAGTCTGGACATAAGCTCTGGGGCCAACGTCCTGACTTTC
CASSLDISSGANVLTF
>NA|TRBJ2-7|NA|TRBV6-5
TGTGCCAGCAGCATCGGGGGGCTCCCCTACGAGCAGTACTTC
CASSIGGLPYEQYF
>NA|TRBJ2-7|NA|TRBV27
TGTGCCAGCAGTCCATACTCCGGGAGTAAGTACTTC
CASSPYSGSKYF
>NA|TRBJ2-3|TRBD1|TRBV7-6
TGTGCCAGCAGCTTATCCGGGACAGGACCAAGCACAGATACGCAGTATTTT
CASSLSGTGPSTDTQYF
>NA|TRBJ2-1|NA|TRBV2
TGTGCGACGACGGGACCTTATTTATACAATGAGCAGTTCTTC
CATTGPYLYNEQFF
>few|TRBJ2-3|NA|TRBV10-3
TGTGCCATCAGTGTAAGGGGGAGCCCCACAGATACGCAGTATTTT
CAISVRGSPTDTQYF